This T cell receptor beta chain originates from a study of T cell clonality in common variable immunodeficiency. This clone was seen at least ten times. The read terminates 3 residues before the CDR3 end, so the remaining end is supplied by the germline J gene. Profiled with immunoSEQ multiplex PCR; TCRdb holds only in-frame clones, not every one. The sample yields about 33,000 clones, without any singletons. Germline V gene sequence: CDR1 SQVTM, CDR2 ANQGSEA. The CDR3 has 11 amino acids. V shed 6 bases and J shed 6 bases, with 12 bases lying between them. Input material: peripheral blood mononuclear cells. The sequence derives from a person aged 18 to 70 in good health. The rearrangement joins TRBV29-1 to TRBJ2-7; the D gene is possibly TRBD2 (5 bases). Partial CDR3 DNA: TGCAGCGTGCGGAGGATGACCGAG. It is translated as CSVRRMTE. The entire CDR3 protein reads CSVRRMTEQYF.